This T cell receptor (beta chain) comes out of a study of human T cells and chemical hapten exposure. Study results and limitations: DPC sensitization left the count of TCRs above 1 in 1000 unchanged. Patch test score was positively correlated with the counts of TCRs that had expanded at PT1.

As for this clonotype: Its antigen is as yet unknown.

This CDR3 comprises 15 residues. Germline values: CDR1 SEHNR, CDR2 FQNEAQ (reference sequence). Trimming left V 0 bases short and J 0 bases short, with 8 bases between. Stated time point: patch test 2, 6 weeks after DPC sensitization. Sample treatment: therapeutic diphenylcyclopropenone sensitization with weekly scalp DPC. Authors' data handling: TCR counts had a median of 95,638 per sample and spanned about 23,224 to 690,600. Each CDR3 protein is one row after TCRdb ran MiXCR on the RACE reads. It is TCRdb's table, rather than the study itself, that gives the V and J calls and clone size. Of about 380,000 distinct CDR3 sequences in the sample, over 6% were seen once.

The clonotype originates from a woman under 30 with alopecia areata. Some clones in this sample may be carry-over from other donors' samples. This chain links TRBV7-9 with TRBJ1-2, with D possibly matching TRBD1 (5 bases). The sample was whole blood, taken in connection with sensitization to the hapten diphenylcyclopropenone (DPC). CDR3 residues: CASSLADRTNYGYTF. CDR3 in DNA: TGTGCCAGCAGCTTAGCAGACAGAACTAACTATGGCTACACCTTC.